Below, 13 T cell receptor beta chains from the same sample are listed, as sequenced in a study of cytomegalovirus exposure and HLA in healthy donors. Produced via immunoSEQ multiplex PCR; TCRdb's table is partial and in-frame only. Among 150,000 to 200,000 clones, around nine tenths were seen once, and the ten largest hold approximately 2.1%. Sequenced input: PBMCs. The receptor source for this set is a woman aged 18-29 years in good health and CMV-seronegative.

V gene TRBV5-1 combines with J gene TRBJ1-3, with TRBD1 matching 7 bases. The CDR3 loop spans 17 amino acids. After removal of 4 bases from V and 0 bases from J, the junction contained 10 bases not matched to a gene. From germline, CDR1 is SGHRS and CDR2 YFSETQ. The CDR3 nucleotides are TGCGCCAGCAGCCCGGGACAGCTGCTCAGCTCTGGAAACACCATATATTTT. It encodes CASSPGQLLSSGNTIYF.

In its sample, this clone was seen a few times. This chain links TRBV11-2 with TRBJ2-1; 7 bases fit TRBD2. Trimming cost V 5 bases and J 8 bases; bases outside gene matches: 12. This CDR3 has 15 residues. Germline lookup yields CDR1 SGHAT and CDR2 FQNNGV. The CDR3 bases are TGTGCCAGCAGCGCTTCAGACAGCGGGGAGGATGAGCAGTTCTTC. It specifies CASSASDSGEDEQFF.

The rearrangement uses TRBV19 and TRBJ1-1; D not certain. The CDR3 loop spans 14 amino acids. V was shortened by 11 bases and J by 10 bases, with 26 bases between the two germline ends. CDR1 and CDR2 from the germline V gene are LNHDA and SQIVND (reference sequence). The CDR3 here is CARKLTKGGRGAFF. CDR3 nucleotide sequence: TGTGCCCGGAAGCTTACAAAAGGAGGACGGGGAGCTTTCTTT.

The rearrangement joins TRBV7-9 to TRBJ2-7; D is undetermined. The CDR3 length is 12 residues. The V and J ends lost 8 bases and 4 bases respectively, with 12 bases between them. CDR1 is SEHNR and CDR2 is FQNEAQ in the germline V gene (reference sequence). CDR3 in amino acids: CASLGVEYEQYF. Here the CDR3 DNA reads TGTGCCAGCCTCGGTGTCGAGTACGAGCAGTACTTC.

This clone was counted between two and nine times. This chain links TRBV2 with TRBJ1-5, with 9 positions matching TRBD1. After removal of 5 bases from V and 7 bases from J, the junction contained 6 bases not matched to a gene. The CDR3 has 14 amino acids. CDR1 SNHLY and CDR2 FYNNEI come from the germline V gene. This CDR3 reads CASSPTGGGQPQHF. The DNA for the CDR3 is TGTGCCAGCAGTCCGACAGGGGGAGGGCAGCCCCAGCATTTT.

The chain recombines TRBV6-1 with TRBJ1-4; 8 bases are shared with TRBD1. CDR1 MNHNS and CDR2 SASEGT come from the germline V gene. Unmatched junction bases numbered 11, after V lost 10 bases and J lost 4 bases. The CDR3 spans 15 residues. The CDR3 loop reads CATLGTGAGNEKLFF. For the CDR3, the DNA is TGTGCCACCCTTGGGACAGGAGCGGGTAATGAAAAACTGTTTTTT.

This chain uses TRBV5-6 with TRBJ1-1; tentative D call: TRBD1 (5 bases). Deletions cut 3 bases from V and 2 bases from J, with 8 bases between. The germline V gene has CDR1 SGHDT and CDR2 YYEEEE. There are 13 residues in the CDR3. In DNA form, the CDR3 reads TGTGCCAGCAGCTACGGGGGTAACACTGAAGCTTTCTTT. It encodes CASSYGGNTEAFF.

This chain links TRBV18 with TRBJ2-1, with 9 bases fitting TRBD2. The germline V gene has CDR1 KGHSH and CDR2 LQKENI. J was trimmed by 4 bases and V by 0 bases; bases with no gene match: 4. The CDR3 loop spans 16 amino acids. CDR3 DNA: TGTGCCAGCTCACCACCTAGCGGGGGCCCTTACAATGAGCAGTTCTTC. Translated: CASSPPSGGPYNEQFF.

The rearrangement uses TRBV29-1 and TRBJ2-5, with 7 positions matching TRBD1. Germline V gene data show CDR1 as SQVTM and CDR2 as ANQGSEA. Germline trimming cut 1 base from V and 3 bases from J; bases unmatched to any gene: 5. The CDR3 length is 14 residues. For the CDR3, the DNA is TGCAGCGTTGAAGGGTTTGACAGGGAAGAGACCCAGTACTTC. It codes for CSVEGFDREETQYF.

This chain joins TRBV5-1 and TRBJ1-1; a possible D gene is TRBD1 (6 bases). Germline CDR1 is SGHRS and CDR2 is YFSETQ. V lost 5 bases to trimming and J lost 5 bases, with 16 bases between them. The CDR3 runs 14 residues. The CDR3 spells CASRLGGESTEAFF. CDR3 coding DNA: TGCGCCAGCAGGTTAGGGGGGGAATCGACTGAAGCTTTCTTT.

The chain uses TRBV6-6 and TRBJ2-2; D perhaps matches TRBD2 (5 bases). The CDR3 is made up of 14 amino acids. V dropped 0 bases and J dropped 6 bases, with 8 bases sitting between them. Germline values: CDR1 MNHNY, CDR2 SVGAGI (reference sequence). CDR3 sequence (DNA): TGTGCCAGCAGTTACTCGGCCGGGGCCGGGGAGCTGTTTTTT. It encodes CASSYSAGAGELFF.

V is TRBV14 and J is TRBJ1-2; 8 nucleotides line up with TRBD1. The V gene end was trimmed by 4 bases and the J gene end by 4 bases; junction bases not matched to a gene: 2. Germline loops: CDR1 SGHDN, CDR2 FVKESK. This CDR3 comprises 13 residues. CDR3 loop: CASSPGGVYGYTF. DNA for the CDR3: TGTGCCAGCAGCCCAGGGGGCGTCTATGGCTACACCTTC.

This clone has a handful of counts. The chain joins TRBV19 to TRBJ2-2; D is perhaps TRBD2 (5 bases). Between the trimmed V and J ends, which lost 7 bases and 6 bases, there was a span of 12 bases. The CDR3 has 13 amino acids. Germline-derived CDR1 and CDR2 are LNHDA and SQIVND (reference sequence). The CDR3 coding sequence is TGTGCCAGTAAACCTAGCTACCCCGGGGAGCTGTTTTTT. Protein sequence: CASKPSYPGELFF.